This TCR beta chain appears in the sequencing data of a study of blood T cell repertoires in COVID-19. Study information: Researchers got acute and convalescent COVID-19 samples from the United States, Italy and Spain.

This clone was observed a few times. The authors' processing: Quantification of nucleated cells was approximated via reference gene primer amplification. Sequenced by immunoSEQ multiplex PCR; TCRdb stores in-frame clones only, minus some. Clone size and the V and J calls come from that table; the DNA yielded D and trimming. The sample consists of around 72,000 clones, approximately 87% of them appearing once. This clonotype was obtained from a woman of 80 years or more with acute or convalescent COVID-19. The sequencing sample was made of peripheral blood.

CDR3 residues: CASSPGTEGYGYTF. CDR3 sequence (DNA): TGTGCCAGCTCCCCCGGGACAGAGGGATATGGCTACACCTTC. V usage is TRBV18 and J usage is TRBJ1-2; TRBD1 matches 7 bases. V trimming: 6 bases; J trimming: 5 bases; junction bases outside the gene matches: 9. Germline V gene sequence: CDR1 KGHSH, CDR2 LQKENI. The CDR3 spans 14 residues.